These 10 T cell receptor beta chains were all obtained from the same sample, sequenced in a study of neurological immune-mediated disorders. TCRdb re-derived calls from the 5' RACE reads in MiXCR, one entry per CDR3 protein. The sample includes under 70,000 distinct CDR3 sequences, 4% to 6% of them seen just once. Sequenced sample: PBMCs. These receptors were obtained from a woman in her twenties or thirties with multiple sclerosis.

This clonotype showed up many times. The chain is built from TRBV5-1 and TRBJ1-5; D gene ambiguous. V lost 2 bases, J lost 3 bases, and 6 bases lay in between. Germline assignment: CDR1 SGHRS and CDR2 YFSETQ. The CDR3 has 13 residues. The CDR3 here is CASSLGNNQPQHF. The CDR3 DNA follows: TGCGCCAGCAGCTTAGGTAACAATCAGCCCCAGCATTTT. Full variable domain (remainder filled in from reference TRBV5-1 and TRBJ1-5): KAGVTQTPRYLIKTRGQQVTLSCSPISGHRSVSWYQQTPGQGLQFLFEYFSETQRNKGNFPGRFSGRQFSNSRSEMNVSTLELGDSALYLCASSLGNNQPQHFGDGTRLSIL.

V is TRBV20-1 and J is TRBJ2-1; 9 nucleotides align to TRBD2. V dropped 0 bases and J dropped 6; count of bases not matched to a gene: 6. CDR1 DFQATT and CDR2 SNEGSKA come from the germline V gene (reference sequence). The CDR3 runs to 15 residues. The CDR3 loop reads CSARDRASGANEQFF. The CDR3 DNA is TGCAGTGCTAGAGATCGGGCTAGCGGGGCCAATGAGCAGTTCTTC.

V gene TRBV7-3 combines with J gene TRBJ1-1; no reliable D call. This CDR3 spans 13 amino acids. V was cut by 5 bases and J by 3 bases, with 10 bases left in between. Germline lookup yields CDR1 SGHTA and CDR2 FQGTGA. CDR3 sequence reads: CASSAGGDTEAFF. CDR3 DNA sequence: TGTGCCAGCAGCGCAGGCGGAGACACTGAAGCTTTCTTT. The entire variable domain, with the rest obtained from reference TRBV7-3 and TRBJ1-1, is as follows: GAGVSQTPSNKVTEKGKYVELRCDPISGHTALYWYRQSLGQGPEFLIYFQGTGAADDSGLPNDRFFAVRPEGSVSTLKIQRTERGDSAVYLCASSAGGDTEAFFGQGTRLTVV.

The rearrangement links TRBV20-1 to TRBJ2-5; 10 bases align to TRBD2. J was trimmed by 9 bases and V by 1 base; bases with no gene match: 8. The germline gives CDR1 DFQATT, CDR2 SNEGSKA (reference sequence). There are 14 residues in the CDR3. In DNA form, the CDR3 reads TGCAGTGCTAGAGGGACTAGCGGCCAAGGGGCCCAGTACTTC. Protein sequence: CSARGTSGQGAQYF.

Only a few counts were recorded for this clonotype. Relative to the germline gene, one junction end is altered; a read error may explain this. The chain is built from TRBV5-1 and TRBJ2-7; D remains unclear. This CDR3 has 15 amino acids. Germline CDR1 and CDR2: SGHRS and YFSETQ. CDR3 coding DNA: TGCGCCAGCAGCTTGGGCAGTAGAACCTCCGACGAGCAGTACTTC. Its translation: CASSLGSRTSDEQYF.

This clonotype was seen repeatedly, ten times or more. The gene calls are TRBV5-6 and TRBJ2-6; D is perhaps TRBD2 (5 bases). V dropped 1 base and J dropped 0 bases, with 8 bases sitting between them. Germline V gene lookup returns CDR1 SGHDT and CDR2 YYEEEE. The CDR3 covers 16 residues. CDR3 DNA sequence: TGTGCCAGCAGCTTGATTGCGGGCTCTGGGGCCAACGTCCTGACTTTC. Amino acid sequence: CASSLIAGSGANVLTF.

This clonotype was counted ten times or more. This chain links TRBV4-1 with TRBJ1-2; the D gene is possibly TRBD1 (6 bases). The CDR3 length is 14 residues. V lost 0 bases to trimming and J lost 7 bases, with 12 bases between them. From germline, CDR1 is MGHRA and CDR2 YSYEKL. For the CDR3, the DNA is TGCGCCAGCAGCCAAGATGGCCAGGGGCTTGGCTACACCTTC. Protein product: CASSQDGQGLGYTF.

This clonotype occurred a few times. The CDR3 protein is CASKPGIAFGEQYF. DNA for the CDR3: TGTGCCAGCAAACCGGGAATAGCCTTCGGGGAGCAGTACTTC. V is TRBV6-5 and J is TRBJ2-7; D is possibly TRBD2 (5 bases). Trimming removed 7 bases from V and 7 bases from J, with 20 bases in between. The germline V gene encodes CDR1 MNHEY and CDR2 SVGAGI. The length of the CDR3 is 14 residues.

This clonotype was counted only a few times. This chain joins TRBV7-2 and TRBJ2-3; 12 nucleotides match TRBD2. The CDR3 length is 19 residues. The germline CDR1 and CDR2 sequences are SGHTA and FQGNSA. V lost 5 bases and J lost 0; bases outside the gene matches: 12. The CDR3 protein is CASSRPSGGAIGSTDTQYF. Written as DNA, the CDR3 is TGTGCCAGCAGCCGACCTAGCGGGGGGGCGATAGGAAGCACAGATACGCAGTATTTT.

In this sample, this clonotype turned up a few times. J is TRBJ2-7 and V is TRBV3-1, with 8 bases fitting TRBD1. CDR1 is LGHDT, CDR2 YNNKEL, per germline (reference sequence). J gave up 1 base and V 3 bases, and 11 bases lay outside the gene matches. The CDR3 length is 17 residues. The CDR3 region is CASSHPPGRGLSYEQYF. CDR3 DNA: TGTGCCAGCAGCCATCCCCCAGGCAGGGGGCTGTCCTACGAGCAGTACTTC.